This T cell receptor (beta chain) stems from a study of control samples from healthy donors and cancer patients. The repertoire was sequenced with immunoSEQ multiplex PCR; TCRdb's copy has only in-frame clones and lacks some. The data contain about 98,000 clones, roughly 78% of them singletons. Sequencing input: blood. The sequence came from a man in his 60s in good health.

Written as DNA, the CDR3 is TGTGCCAGCAGCTCCCAGGGACAGGGGGCGAGCTCCTACAATGAGCAGTTCTTC. It is translated as CASSSQGQGASSYNEQFF. This chain connects TRBV7-9 to TRBJ2-1; 12 bases line up with TRBD1. The CDR3 extends over 18 amino acids. The germline V gene has CDR1 SEHNR and CDR2 FQNEAQ (reference sequence). The ends lost 4 bases at V and 0 bases at J; junction bases unmatched: 7. Combining the CDR3 with reference TRBV7-9 and TRBJ2-1 gives the whole variable domain DTGVSQNPRHKITKRGQNVTFRCDPISEHNRLYWYRQTLGQGPEFLTYFQNEAQLEKSRLLSDRFSAERPKGSFSTLEIQRTEQGDSAMYLCASSSQGQGASSYNEQFFGPGTRLTVL.